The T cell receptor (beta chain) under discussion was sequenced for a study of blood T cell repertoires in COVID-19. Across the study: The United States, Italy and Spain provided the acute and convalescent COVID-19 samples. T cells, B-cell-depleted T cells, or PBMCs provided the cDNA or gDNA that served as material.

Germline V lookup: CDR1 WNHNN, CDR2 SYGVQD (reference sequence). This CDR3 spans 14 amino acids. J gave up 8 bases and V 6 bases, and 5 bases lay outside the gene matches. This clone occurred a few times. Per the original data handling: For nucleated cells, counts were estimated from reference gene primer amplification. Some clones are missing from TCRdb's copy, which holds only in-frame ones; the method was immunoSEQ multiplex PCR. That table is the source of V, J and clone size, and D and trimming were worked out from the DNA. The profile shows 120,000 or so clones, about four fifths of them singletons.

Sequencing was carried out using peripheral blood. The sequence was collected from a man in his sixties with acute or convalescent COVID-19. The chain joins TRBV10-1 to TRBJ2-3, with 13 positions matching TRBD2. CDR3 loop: CASSAGLAGRTQYF. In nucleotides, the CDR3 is TGCGCCAGCAGCGCGGGACTAGCGGGACGTACGCAGTATTTT.